The T cell receptor (beta chain) under discussion was sequenced for a study of PD-1 blockade in classical Hodgkin lymphoma. Study-wide background: Treatment was intravenous nivolumab, 3 mg/kg every 2 weeks, until progression. Study observations and caveats: While CD8+ TCR diversity did not rise significantly by C4D1, CD4+ TCR diversity did. Reasons behind the repertoire differences stay unclear, perhaps disease activity or earlier therapy.

Germline V gives CDR1 SNHLY, CDR2 FYNNEI. V shed 9 bases and J 0 bases; nucleotides not matched to a gene: 11. The CDR3 contains 15 residues. This table comes from immunoSEQ multiplex PCR, and its TCRdb copy is limited to in-frame clones, with some not included. Of about 60,000 clones in the sample, 91% are singletons; the top ten hold 10%. Indicated time point: cycle 4 day 1 (C4D1), after 5 to 7 weeks of nivolumab. Each and every patient relapsed after autologous stem cell transplantation, and patients got differing brentuximab vedotin exposure. As regards this clone: Antigen unknown.

The chain is built from TRBV2 and TRBJ2-7; 7 nucleotides line up with TRBD1. The sample was peripheral blood mononuclear cells (PBMCs), taken before the fourth cycle of nivolumab. The TCR was taken from a human donor with classical Hodgkin lymphoma. The CDR3 nucleotides are TGTGCCAGTTATTCCGGGACAGACCTCTCCTACGAGCAGTACTTC. Amino acids: CASYSGTDLSYEQYF.